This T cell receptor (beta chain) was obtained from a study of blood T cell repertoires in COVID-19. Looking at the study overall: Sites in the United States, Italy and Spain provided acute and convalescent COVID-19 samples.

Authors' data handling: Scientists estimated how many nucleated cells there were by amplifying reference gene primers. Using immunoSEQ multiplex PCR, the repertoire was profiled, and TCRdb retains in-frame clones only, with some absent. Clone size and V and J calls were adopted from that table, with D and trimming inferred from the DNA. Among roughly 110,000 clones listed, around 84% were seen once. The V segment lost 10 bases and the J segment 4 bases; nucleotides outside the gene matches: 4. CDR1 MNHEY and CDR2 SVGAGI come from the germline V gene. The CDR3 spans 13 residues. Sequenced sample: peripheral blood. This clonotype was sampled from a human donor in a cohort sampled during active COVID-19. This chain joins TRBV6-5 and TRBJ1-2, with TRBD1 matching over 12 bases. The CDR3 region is CATRDRGPYGYTF. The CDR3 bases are TGTGCCACCCGGGACAGGGGGCCCTATGGCTACACCTTC.